Listed below are T cell receptor beta chains from one sample, sequenced in a study of T cell repertoires in cytomegalovirus infection. TCRdb passed the reads through MiXCR, listing each CDR3 protein once. The profile shows about 890,000 distinct CDR3 sequences, 25% to 40% of them singletons. These receptors have no known antigen. The sequencing used cultured CD8+ T cells from PBMCs, collected from culture after CMV antigen stimulation. The receptors shown here come from a human donor in good health (CMV status not recorded). Some clones in this sample may be carry-over from other donors' samples. Each CDR3 is given with its conserved first and last residue. Fields, in order: D gene, J gene, V gene, clone size, CDR3 protein, CDR3 DNA. The D gene is left open where the match is weak. Not every row has a clone size; where given, it reads once, few, many or a size class.

d_gene: -
j_gene: TRBJ1-1
v_gene: TRBV12-3/TRBV12-4
abundance: few
CDR3aa: CASSPGGLEAFF
CDR3nt: TGTGCCAGCAGCCCCGGAGGGTTGGAAGCTTTCTTT

d_gene: TRBD1
j_gene: TRBJ1-1
v_gene: TRBV7-6
abundance: many
CDR3aa: CASSLGGTGDTEAFF
CDR3nt: TGTGCCAGCAGCTTAGGGGGGACAGGGGACACTGAAGCTTTCTTT

d_gene: TRBD2
j_gene: TRBJ2-3
v_gene: TRBV7-9
abundance: -
CDR3aa: CASSLFRGGTDTQYF
CDR3nt: TGTGCCAGCAGCTTATTTCGGGGGGGCACAGATACGCAGTATTTT

d_gene: -
j_gene: TRBJ1-5
v_gene: TRBV2
abundance: -
CDR3aa: CASSELSHQPQHF
CDR3nt: TGTGCCAGCAGTGAACTCAGCCATCAGCCCCAGCATTTT

d_gene: -
j_gene: TRBJ2-3
v_gene: TRBV6-5
abundance: few
CDR3aa: CASRPHRAEQFTDTQYF
CDR3nt: TGTGCCAGCAGACCCCACAGGGCCGAGCAATTCACAGATACGCAGTATTTT

d_gene: -
j_gene: TRBJ1-3
v_gene: TRBV28
abundance: -
CDR3aa: CASSLRVGRASYGNTIYF
CDR3nt: TGTGCCAGCAGTTTAAGGGTAGGCAGGGCGTCGTACGGAAACACCATATATTTT

d_gene: -
j_gene: TRBJ1-5
v_gene: TRBV27
abundance: -
CDR3aa: CASWRLNDNQPQHF
CDR3nt: TGTGCCTCATGGAGGCTGAACGACAATCAGCCCCAGCATTTT

d_gene: -
j_gene: TRBJ1-5
v_gene: TRBV15
abundance: -
CDR3aa: CATSREKSSNQPQHF
CDR3nt: TGTGCCACCAGCAGAGAAAAGAGTAGCAATCAGCCCCAGCATTTT

d_gene: TRBD2
j_gene: TRBJ2-2
v_gene: TRBV7-8
abundance: many
CDR3aa: CASSLLSGGPRELFF
CDR3nt: TGTGCCAGCAGCTTATTATCGGGGGGGCCTAGGGAGCTGTTTTTT

d_gene: TRBD1
j_gene: TRBJ1-1
v_gene: TRBV2
abundance: -
CDR3aa: CASSGAWDSGEGTEAFF
CDR3nt: TGTGCCAGCAGTGGTGCGTGGGACAGTGGGGAGGGGACTGAAGCTTTCTTT

d_gene: TRBD2
j_gene: TRBJ2-3
v_gene: TRBV4-1
abundance: -
CDR3aa: CASSHRTSPTDTQYF
CDR3nt: TGCGCCAGCAGCCATCGGACTAGCCCCACAGATACGCAGTATTTT

d_gene: -
j_gene: TRBJ2-3
v_gene: TRBV20-1
abundance: few
CDR3aa: CSASVPKGTDTQYF
CDR3nt: TGCAGTGCTAGCGTACCCAAGGGCACAGATACGCAGTATTTT

d_gene: -
j_gene: TRBJ2-3
v_gene: TRBV20-1
abundance: -
CDR3aa: CSARRDRDITDTQYF
CDR3nt: TGCAGTGCTAGAAGGGACCGTGATATCACAGATACGCAGTATTTT

d_gene: -
j_gene: TRBJ2-1
v_gene: TRBV11-2
abundance: once
CDR3aa: CASSLNWEVEYNEQFF
CDR3nt: TGTGCCAGCAGCTTAAATTGGGAAGTGGAATACAATGAGCAGTTCTTC

d_gene: TRBD1
j_gene: TRBJ2-7
v_gene: TRBV7-2
abundance: many
CDR3aa: CASNTQGQEQYF
CDR3nt: TGTGCCAGCAATACTCAGGGACAGGAGCAGTACTTC

d_gene: -
j_gene: TRBJ1-6
v_gene: TRBV7-6
abundance: many
CDR3aa: CASSSGGQGSPLHF
CDR3nt: TGTGCCAGCAGCTCAGGAGGGCAGGGTTCACCCCTCCACTTT

d_gene: -
j_gene: TRBJ1-1
v_gene: TRBV14
abundance: few
CDR3aa: CASSQDPARGNIRSFAAFF
CDR3nt: TGTGCCAGCAGCCAAGATCCCGCCAGGGGCAATATCCGAAGCTTTGCGGCTTTCTTT

d_gene: TRBD1
j_gene: TRBJ2-1
v_gene: TRBV12-5
abundance: -
CDR3aa: CASISTGGPDEQFF
CDR3nt: TGTGCTAGCATCTCGACAGGGGGTCCGGATGAGCAGTTCTTC

d_gene: TRBD1
j_gene: TRBJ1-4
v_gene: TRBV7-2
abundance: few
CDR3aa: CASSLGQGGGAEKLFF
CDR3nt: TGTGCCAGCAGCTTGGGACAGGGTGGGGGAGCTGAAAAACTGTTTTTT

d_gene: -
j_gene: TRBJ2-1
v_gene: TRBV5-1
abundance: few
CDR3aa: CASSLDRVAPNNEQFF
CDR3nt: TGCGCCAGCAGCTTGGACCGGGTGGCCCCGAACAATGAGCAGTTCTTC

d_gene: TRBD1
j_gene: TRBJ1-2
v_gene: TRBV5-6
abundance: -
CDR3aa: CASSLGGLQGNYGYTF
CDR3nt: TGTGCCAGCAGCTTAGGGGGCCTTCAAGGCAACTATGGCTACACCTTC

d_gene: -
j_gene: TRBJ2-1
v_gene: TRBV6-5
abundance: once
CDR3aa: CASRTIDSSYNEQFF
CDR3nt: TGTGCCAGCAGAACCATAGACAGCTCCTACAATGAGCAGTTCTTC

d_gene: TRBD1
j_gene: TRBJ2-1
v_gene: TRBV7-6
abundance: few
CDR3aa: CASSLYGQGVLYNEQFF
CDR3nt: TGTGCCAGCAGCCTGTATGGACAGGGGGTTCTCTACAATGAGCAGTTCTTC

d_gene: -
j_gene: TRBJ2-3
v_gene: TRBV6-5
abundance: -
CDR3aa: CASRPLARGPGNTQYF
CDR3nt: TGTGCCAGCAGACCCCTAGCGCGGGGGCCTGGGAATACGCAGTATTTT

d_gene: TRBD1
j_gene: TRBJ1-6
v_gene: TRBV7-9
abundance: -
CDR3aa: CASSQRDRTNSPLHF
CDR3nt: TGTGCCAGCAGCCAAAGGGACAGGACTAATTCACCCCTCCACTTT

d_gene: TRBD2
j_gene: TRBJ2-1
v_gene: TRBV5-1
abundance: few
CDR3aa: CASSPGTSGDYNEQFF
CDR3nt: TGCGCCAGCAGCCCGGGGACTAGCGGCGATTACAATGAGCAGTTCTTC

d_gene: -
j_gene: TRBJ1-5
v_gene: TRBV27
abundance: -
CDR3aa: CASSLRPRNQPQHF
CDR3nt: TGTGCCAGCAGTTTACGGCCCCGTAATCAGCCCCAGCATTTT

d_gene: -
j_gene: TRBJ2-1
v_gene: TRBV5-4
abundance: -
CDR3aa: CASSLVESNEQFF
CDR3nt: TGTGCCAGCAGCTTGGTTGAGTCCAATGAGCAGTTCTTC

d_gene: TRBD1
j_gene: TRBJ1-1
v_gene: TRBV7-9
abundance: -
CDR3aa: CASSSTGKWAEAFF
CDR3nt: TGTGCCAGCAGCTCGACAGGGAAATGGGCTGAAGCTTTCTTT

d_gene: -
j_gene: TRBJ2-5
v_gene: TRBV28
abundance: once
CDR3aa: CASSIQGSKETQYF
CDR3nt: TGTGCCAGCAGTATTCAGGGGTCGAAAGAGACCCAGTACTTC

d_gene: -
j_gene: TRBJ2-7
v_gene: TRBV6-2/TRBV6-3
abundance: -
CDR3aa: CASSPSDRDYPYEQYF
CDR3nt: TGTGCCAGCAGTCCTTCGGACAGGGACTACCCCTACGAGCAGTACTTC

d_gene: -
j_gene: TRBJ1-1
v_gene: TRBV7-3
abundance: -
CDR3aa: CASSVIGQGKTEAFF
CDR3nt: TGTGCCAGCAGCGTAATAGGGCAGGGAAAGACTGAAGCTTTCTTT

d_gene: -
j_gene: TRBJ1-4
v_gene: TRBV18
abundance: few
CDR3aa: CASSPATQGEKLFF
CDR3nt: TGTGCCAGCTCGCCCGCAACTCAGGGAGAAAAACTGTTTTTT

d_gene: TRBD2
j_gene: TRBJ2-1
v_gene: TRBV7-6
abundance: many
CDR3aa: CASSLISGGYNEQFF
CDR3nt: TGTGCCAGCAGCTTAATTAGCGGGGGCTACAATGAGCAGTTCTTC

d_gene: -
j_gene: TRBJ2-2
v_gene: TRBV2
abundance: -
CDR3aa: CASMQGSGELFF
CDR3nt: TGTGCCAGCATGCAGGGATCCGGGGAGCTGTTTTTT

d_gene: -
j_gene: TRBJ2-7
v_gene: TRBV7-9
abundance: -
CDR3aa: CASSLEPAYEQYF
CDR3nt: TGTGCCAGCAGCTTAGAGCCAGCCTACGAGCAGTACTTC

d_gene: TRBD2
j_gene: TRBJ2-1
v_gene: TRBV28
abundance: -
CDR3aa: CASSLLGSGGPSYNEQFF
CDR3nt: TGTGCCAGCAGTTTATTGGGTAGCGGGGGTCCCTCCTACAATGAGCAGTTCTTC

d_gene: TRBD2
j_gene: TRBJ2-5
v_gene: TRBV25-1
abundance: -
CDR3aa: CASTRGGPQETQYF
CDR3nt: TGTGCCAGCACGCGGGGGGGCCCCCAAGAGACCCAGTACTTC

d_gene: -
j_gene: TRBJ1-5
v_gene: TRBV19
abundance: -
CDR3aa: CASNQAARVRQPQHF
CDR3nt: TGTGCCAGTAACCAAGCGGCGCGGGTACGTCAGCCCCAGCATTTT

d_gene: -
j_gene: TRBJ1-1
v_gene: TRBV6-4
abundance: -
CDR3aa: CASSESTITEAFF
CDR3nt: TGTGCCAGCAGTGAATCCACTATCACTGAAGCTTTCTTT